The clone carrying this TCR beta chain was detected only a few times. Its antigen is not known. This sample is part of a study of T cells in Graves' hyperthyroidism and ophthalmopathy. Study-wide findings and caveats: Most thyroid-expanded clonotypes above 0.001 were also found in blood.

Amplified regions were TCR beta CDR3 sequences from RNA transcripts. RT-PCR in the first round (using the HTBI primer set) targeted the TCR CDR3. TCRdb recomputed calls from the multiplex PCR reads with MiXCR, one row per CDR3 protein. The sample holds around 300,000 distinct CDR3 sequences, roughly 13% seen once. Trimming stripped 2 bases from V and 3 bases from J, with 10 bases between. CDR1 is MNHNY and CDR2 is SVGAGI in the germline V gene (reference sequence). This CDR3 has 14 residues. Hyperthyroidism of Graves' type that showed no ophthalmopathy progression within 18 months was stable. Participants, patients aged 18 to 65, had newly diagnosed hyperthyroidism with a duration under 2 months.

The TCR comes from a woman between 35 and 50 years old with Graves' hyperthyroidism. Sequencing used blood. The chain joins TRBV6-6 to TRBJ1-2, with D possibly TRBD1 on 5 matching bases. For the CDR3, the DNA is TGTGCCAGCAGTTACGCCAGGGAGTACTATGGCTACACCTTC. Translation gives CASSYAREYYGYTF.